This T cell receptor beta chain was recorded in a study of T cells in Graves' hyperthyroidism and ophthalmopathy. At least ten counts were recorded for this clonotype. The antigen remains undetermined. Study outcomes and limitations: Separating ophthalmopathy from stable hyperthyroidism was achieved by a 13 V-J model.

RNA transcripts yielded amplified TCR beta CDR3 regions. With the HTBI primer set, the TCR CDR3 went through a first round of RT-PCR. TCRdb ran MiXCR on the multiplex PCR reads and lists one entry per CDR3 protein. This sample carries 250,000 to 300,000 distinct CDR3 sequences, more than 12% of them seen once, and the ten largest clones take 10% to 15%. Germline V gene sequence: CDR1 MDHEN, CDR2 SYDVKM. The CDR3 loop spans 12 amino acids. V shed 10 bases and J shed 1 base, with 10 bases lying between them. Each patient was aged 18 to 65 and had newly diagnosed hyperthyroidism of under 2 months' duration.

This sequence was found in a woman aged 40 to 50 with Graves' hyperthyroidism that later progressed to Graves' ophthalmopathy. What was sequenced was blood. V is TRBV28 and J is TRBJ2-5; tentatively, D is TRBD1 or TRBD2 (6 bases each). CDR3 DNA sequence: TGTGCCACCGGGGGCCTCCAAGAGACCCAGTACTTC. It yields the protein CATGGLQETQYF.